A selection of T cell receptor beta chains follows, all from one sample in a study of blood T cell repertoires in COVID-19. The protocol was immunoSEQ multiplex PCR, while the TCRdb copy is restricted to in-frame clones and leaves out a portion. Here the sample spans fewer than 200,000 clones, 83% being singletons. The specimen was peripheral blood. These receptors originate from a woman in her 70s with COVID-19, enrolled during active disease. Both conserved end residues are part of each CDR3. The order of the fields is J gene, D gene, clone size, V gene, CDR3 protein, CDR3 DNA. The D gene is left open where the match is weak. Clone size, where shown, is once, few, many, or a class for clones that have expanded.

J: TRBJ1-1; D: TRBD1; size: once; V: TRBV19; CDR3: CASSISQGAEAFF; DNA: TGTGCCAGTAGTATCTCCCAGGGGGCTGAAGCTTTCTTT
J: TRBJ2-7; D: .; size: once; V: TRBV12-5; CDR3: CASGLGAAFHEQYF; DNA: TGTGCTAGTGGTTTAGGGGCCGCCTTTCACGAGCAGTACTTC
J: TRBJ1-2; D: TRBD1; size: few; V: TRBV6-2/TRBV6-3; CDR3: CASSYDRGDYGYTF; DNA: TGTGCCAGCAGTTACGACAGGGGGGACTATGGCTACACCTTC
J: TRBJ1-5; D: TRBD1; size: few; V: TRBV7-9; CDR3: CASSLETGGISQPQHF; DNA: TGTGCCAGCAGCTTAGAAACAGGGGGAATTAGCCAGCCCCAGCATTTT
J: TRBJ2-5; D: .; size: .; V: TRBV5-1; CDR3: CASSRTGVSETQYF; DNA: TGCGCCAGCAGCCGAACAGGTGTTTCAGAGACCCAGTACTTC
J: TRBJ2-7; D: .; size: .; V: TRBV10-3; CDR3: CAISFAGDEQYF; DNA: TGTGCCATCAGTTTCGCCGGGGACGAGCAGTACTTC
J: TRBJ2-7; D: TRBD2; size: once; V: TRBV25-1; CDR3: CASSPYWTSGSSEQYF; DNA: TGTGCCAGCAGTCCCTATTGGACTAGCGGGAGTTCGGAGCAGTACTTC
J: TRBJ2-5; D: TRBD1; size: .; V: TRBV3-1/TRBV3-2; CDR3: CASSRTGWQGTQYF; DNA: TGTGCCAGCAGCAGGACAGGTTGGCAAGGGACCCAGTACTTC
J: TRBJ1-3; D: TRBD1; size: .; V: TRBV4-3; CDR3: CASSQGIEGGAKGNTIYF; DNA: TGCGCCAGCAGCCAAGGCATTGAAGGGGGCGCGAAGGGAAACACCATATATTTT
J: TRBJ2-3; D: .; size: .; V: TRBV4-1; CDR3: CASSQRGGYTSTDTQYF; DNA: TGCGCCAGCAGCCAAAGGGGGGGGTATACTAGCACAGATACGCAGTATTTT
J: TRBJ2-7; D: TRBD2; size: .; V: TRBV6-2/TRBV6-3; CDR3: CASSLLGTSGSYEQYF; DNA: TGTGCCAGCAGTTTACTCGGGACTAGCGGGAGCTACGAGCAGTACTTC